This T cell receptor (beta chain) was obtained from a study of blood T cell repertoires in COVID-19. Across the study: COVID-19 samples collected from the United States, Italy and Spain covered acute and convalescent phases.

Original processing notes: Estimated nucleated cell counts came from reference gene primer amplification. Repertoires were generated with immunoSEQ multiplex PCR, while TCRdb's copy carries only in-frame clones and drops some. V and J calls and clone size are given by that table; D and trimming were obtained from the DNA. The repertoire holds some 250,000 clones, with 86% as singletons. V gave up 6 bases and J gave up 3 bases, with 8 bases separating them. The CDR3 sequence is 13 residues long. Germline loops: CDR1 KGHDR, CDR2 SFDVKD. Everyone who took part was about 18 to 90 years old, and they came from about two dozen US areas. Participants were placed into cohorts based on the clinical history they reported.

This receptor was taken from a woman aged 40 to 50 with acute COVID-19. The V and J genes are TRBV24-1 and TRBJ2-1; D remains ambiguous. The material sequenced was PBMCs or T cells enriched from blood (not recorded which). The CDR3 loop reads CATSYTDYNEQFF. As DNA, the CDR3 is TGTGCCACCAGTTACACAGACTACAATGAGCAGTTCTTC.